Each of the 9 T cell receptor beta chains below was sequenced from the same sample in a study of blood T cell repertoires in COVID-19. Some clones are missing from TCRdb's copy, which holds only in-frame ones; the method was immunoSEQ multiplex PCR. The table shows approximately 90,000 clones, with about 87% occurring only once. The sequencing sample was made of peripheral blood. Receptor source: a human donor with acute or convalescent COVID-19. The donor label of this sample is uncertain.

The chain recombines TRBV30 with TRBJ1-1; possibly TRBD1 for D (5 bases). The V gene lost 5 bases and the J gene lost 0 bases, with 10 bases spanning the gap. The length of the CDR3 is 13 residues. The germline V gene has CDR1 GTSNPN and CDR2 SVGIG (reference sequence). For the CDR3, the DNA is TGTGCCTGGGTACAGGCGATGAACACTGAAGCTTTCTTT. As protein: CAWVQAMNTEAFF. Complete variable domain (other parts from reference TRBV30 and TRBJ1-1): SQTIHQWPATLVQPVGSPLSLECTVEGTSNPNLYWYRQAAGRGLQLLFYSVGIGQISSEVPQNLSASRPQDRQFILSSKKLLLSDSGFYLCAWVQAMNTEAFFGQGTRLTVV.

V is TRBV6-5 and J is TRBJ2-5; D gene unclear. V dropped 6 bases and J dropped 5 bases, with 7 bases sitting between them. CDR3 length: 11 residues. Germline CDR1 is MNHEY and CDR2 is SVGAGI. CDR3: CASRLGETQYF. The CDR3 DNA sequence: TGTGCCAGCAGACTCGGGGAGACCCAGTACTTC.

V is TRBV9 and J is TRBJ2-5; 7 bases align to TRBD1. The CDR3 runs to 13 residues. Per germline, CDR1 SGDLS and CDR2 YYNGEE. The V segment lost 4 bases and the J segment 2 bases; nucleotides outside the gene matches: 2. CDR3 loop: CASSTGVQETQYF. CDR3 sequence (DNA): TGTGCCAGCAGCACAGGGGTACAAGAGACCCAGTACTTC.

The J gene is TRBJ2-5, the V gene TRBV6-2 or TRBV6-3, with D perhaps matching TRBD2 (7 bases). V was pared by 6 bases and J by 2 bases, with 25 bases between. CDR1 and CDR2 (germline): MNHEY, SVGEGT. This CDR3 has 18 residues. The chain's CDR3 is CASSRRGGGAAGQETQYF. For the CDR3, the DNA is TGTGCCAGCAGCCGACGTGGGGGCGGGGCAGCGGGGCAAGAGACCCAGTACTTC.

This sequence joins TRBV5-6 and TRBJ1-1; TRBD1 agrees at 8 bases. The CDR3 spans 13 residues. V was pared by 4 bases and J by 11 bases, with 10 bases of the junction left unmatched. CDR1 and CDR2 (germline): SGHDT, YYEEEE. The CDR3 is CASSRGTGLRAFF. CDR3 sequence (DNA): TGTGCCAGCAGCCGCGGGACAGGCCTAAGGGCTTTCTTT.

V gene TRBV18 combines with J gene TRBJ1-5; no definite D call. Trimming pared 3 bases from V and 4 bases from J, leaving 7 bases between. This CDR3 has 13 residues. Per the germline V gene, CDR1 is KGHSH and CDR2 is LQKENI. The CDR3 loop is CASSPADNQPQHF. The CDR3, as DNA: TGTGCCAGCTCACCGGCGGATAATCAGCCCCAGCATTTT.

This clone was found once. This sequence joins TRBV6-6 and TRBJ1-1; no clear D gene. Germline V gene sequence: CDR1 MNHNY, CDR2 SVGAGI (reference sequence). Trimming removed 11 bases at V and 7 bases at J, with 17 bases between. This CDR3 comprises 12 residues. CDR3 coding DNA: TGTGCCGGCCGGGATGAATGGGATGAAGCTTTCTTT. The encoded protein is CAGRDEWDEAFF.

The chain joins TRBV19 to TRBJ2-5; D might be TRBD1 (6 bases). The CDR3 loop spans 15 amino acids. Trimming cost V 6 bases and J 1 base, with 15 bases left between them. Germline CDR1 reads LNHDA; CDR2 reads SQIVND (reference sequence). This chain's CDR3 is CASRRTAQGQETQYF. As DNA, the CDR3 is TGTGCCAGTAGACGGACAGCCCAGGGCCAAGAGACCCAGTACTTC. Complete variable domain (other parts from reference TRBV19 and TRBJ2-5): DGGITQSPKYLFRKEGQNVTLSCEQNLNHDAMYWYRQDPGQGLRLIYYSQIVNDFQKGDIAEGYSVSREKKESFPLTVTSAQKNPTAFYLCASRRTAQGQETQYFGPGTRLLVL.

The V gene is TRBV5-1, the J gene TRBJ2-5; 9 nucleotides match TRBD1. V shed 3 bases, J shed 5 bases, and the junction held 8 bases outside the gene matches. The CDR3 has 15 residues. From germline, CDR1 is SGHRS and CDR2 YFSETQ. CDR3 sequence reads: CASSSWDRVDETQYF. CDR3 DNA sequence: TGCGCCAGCAGCTCCTGGGACAGGGTAGACGAGACCCAGTACTTC.